This is a list of T cell receptor beta chains from one sample in a study of cytomegalovirus exposure and HLA in healthy donors. The method was immunoSEQ multiplex PCR; TCRdb's version includes in-frame clones alone and lacks a portion of them. This table has 160,000 or so clones, approximately 80% appearing once. The sample taken for sequencing was PBMCs. The receptor source for this set is a woman aged 50 to 65 in good health and CMV-seronegative. CDR3s include the opening cysteine and the closing phenylalanine or tryptophan. D genes are given only for firm matches. The size field is filled for only some rows; it gives once, few, many or a size class.

TRBV28	TRBD1	TRBJ1-3	few	TGTGCCAGCAGTTCAGGACAGGGGCGGAACACCATATATTTT	CASSSGQGRNTIYF
TRBV6-4	NA	TRBJ2-6	few	TGTGCCAGCAGTGAAGCTAGCTCTGGGGCCAACGTCCTGACTTTC	CASSEASSGANVLTF
TRBV5-4	NA	TRBJ1-1	NA	TGTGCCAGCAGCTACCAACAGATGAACACTGAAGCTTTCTTT	CASSYQQMNTEAFF
TRBV28	NA	TRBJ1-2	NA	TGTGCCAGCAGGGACAGCTTTAACTATGGCTACACCTTC	CASRDSFNYGYTF
TRBV6-6	NA	TRBJ2-7	NA	TGTGCCAGCAGTCGACTGGGCAGGGGAGAATACGAGCAGTACTTC	CASSRLGRGEYEQYF
TRBV2	NA	TRBJ1-1	NA	TGTGCCAGCAACCTCTACACACAGGGATCTGAAGCTTTCTTT	CASNLYTQGSEAFF
TRBV19	NA	TRBJ2-1	NA	TGTGCCAGTAACTCGGGTGGCCGGAACTACAATGAGCAGTTCTTC	CASNSGGRNYNEQFF
TRBV7-2	TRBD1	TRBJ1-2	NA	TGTGCCAGCAGCTCCACCCCCCCCAGGGGGCAGATCTATGGCTACACCTTC	CASSSTPPRGQIYGYTF
TRBV6-5	TRBD2	TRBJ2-7	NA	TGTGCCAGCAGCAACCGGGACTACTACGAGCAGTACTTC	CASSNRDYYEQYF
TRBV27	TRBD1	TRBJ1-5	once	TGTGCCAGCAGTTTATCTAGGACAGGGAAGAATCAGCCCCAGCATTTT	CASSLSRTGKNQPQHF
TRBV7-2	TRBD2	TRBJ2-7	NA	TGTGCCAGCAGCATGGGGGCGGGGGGGGTCTACGAGCAGTACTTC	CASSMGAGGVYEQYF
TRBV29-1	TRBD1	TRBJ2-5	NA	TGCAGCGTTGAAGGGGCCCAGGGACAGCAAGTGACCCAGTACTTC	CSVEGAQGQQVTQYF
TRBV4-2	TRBD2	TRBJ2-7	NA	TGTGCCAGCAGCCAAGGGAGGACTAGCGGGATCGTGTCCTACGAGCAGTACTTC	CASSQGRTSGIVSYEQYF
TRBV11-2	NA	TRBJ1-5	NA	TGTGCCAGCAGCTTAGACCCTACAGAGTATAGCAATCAGCCCCAGCATTTT	CASSLDPTEYSNQPQHF
TRBV13	NA	TRBJ2-1	once	TGTGCCAGCAGCCTACGGACACTTGAGCAGTTCTTC	CASSLRTLEQFF